One sample yielded the 28 T cell receptor beta chains listed below, sequenced in a study of Ad26.COV2.S vaccination and SARS-CoV-2 variants. Assay used: immunoSEQ multiplex PCR; TCRdb lists only in-frame clones, some missing. The profile shows about 420,000 clones, approximately 87% of them singletons. The sample's treatment: around 19 received Ad26.COV2.S at low or high dose, single or two shots; five or six received placebo; per-sample allocation not given. Sampling occurred on day 63 after the first vaccine or placebo injection. This specimen was peripheral blood, taken in a trial of Ad26.COV2.S vaccine versus placebo. Receptor source: a person between 18 and 65 years old who received the Ad26.COV2.S COVID-19 vaccine or a placebo.

The table lists this clone with a few counts. The genes are TRBV15 and TRBJ1-6; 8 bases line up with TRBD1. CDR1 is LNHNV and CDR2 is YYDKDF in the germline V gene (reference sequence). Losses at the gene ends were 2 bases for V and 9 bases for J; bases not matched to a gene: 12. The CDR3 has 17 amino acids. CDR3 residues: CATSRTINRGIGSPLHF. The CDR3 nucleotides read TGTGCCACCAGCAGAACGATCAACAGGGGGATCGGTTCACCCCTCCACTTT.

J is TRBJ2-2 and V is TRBV4-3, with 8 bases aligning to TRBD2. The length of the CDR3 is 16 residues. V was clipped by 3 bases and J by 2 bases; unmatched bases: 5. Per the germline V gene, CDR1 is LGHNA and CDR2 is YSLEER. The CDR3 loop is CASSQRLAPNTGELFF. Here the CDR3 DNA reads TGCGCCAGCAGCCAGAGACTAGCGCCCAACACCGGGGAGCTGTTTTTT.

The V call is TRBV6-5, the J call TRBJ1-5; D gene ambiguous. Trimming cost V 5 bases and J 3 bases, with 8 bases left between them. This CDR3 is 13 amino acids long. Germline V gene lookup returns CDR1 MNHEY and CDR2 SVGAGI. CDR3 DNA sequence: TGTGCCAGCAGTACCTCATACAATCAGCCCCAGCATTTT. This encodes CASSTSYNQPQHF.

This clone was found once. The chain carries TRBV19 and TRBJ2-5; the match to TRBD1 covers 7 bases. V shed 7 bases, J shed 2 bases, and the junction held 10 bases outside the gene matches. The germline V gene has CDR1 LNHDA and CDR2 SQIVND (reference sequence). This CDR3 spans 15 amino acids. The CDR3 bases are TGTGCCAGTAAGGAGACAGGGCTGGTTCAAGAGACCCAGTACTTC. Residues: CASKETGLVQETQYF.

V and J are TRBV5-4 and TRBJ1-1; tentatively, D is TRBD1 (5 bases). V gave up 3 bases and J gave up 1 base, with 10 bases separating them. The germline CDR1 and CDR2 sequences are SGHNT and YYREEE (reference sequence). The CDR3 has 14 residues. CDR3 coding DNA: TGTGCCAGCAGCTGGGGGTGGGGGAACACTGAAGCTTTCTTT. Translation gives CASSWGWGNTEAFF.

DNA of the CDR3: TGTGCCAGCAGTCTTTACCTCCGGGGCGACTTCTCCTACGAGCAGTACTTC. It encodes CASSLYLRGDFSYEQYF. The V gene is TRBV6-2 or TRBV6-3, the J gene TRBJ2-7, with D tentatively TRBD1 or TRBD2 (5 bases each). Deletions cut 5 bases from V and 0 bases from J, with 20 bases between. The CDR3 has 17 residues. Germline CDR1 reads MNHEY; CDR2 reads SVGEGT.

V gene TRBV19 combines with J gene TRBJ1-4; 11 nucleotides line up with TRBD1. V lost 5 bases to trimming and J lost 4 bases; unmatched junction nucleotides: 6. The CDR3 totals 16 residues. In germline, CDR1 is LNHDA, CDR2 SQIVND (reference sequence). The CDR3 protein is CASSSGTGGLNEKLFF. DNA of the CDR3: TGTGCCAGTAGTTCCGGGACAGGGGGTCTTAATGAAAAACTGTTTTTT.

The chain employs TRBV28 and TRBJ2-7, with 7 bases that match TRBD1. CDR3 length: 14 amino acids. Germline V lookup: CDR1 MDHEN, CDR2 SYDVKM. Trimming at V came to 6 bases and at J to 2 bases, leaving 7 bases not matched to a gene. The CDR3 sequence: CASRKGQGAYEQYF. The CDR3 DNA is TGTGCCAGCAGGAAAGGGCAGGGGGCCTACGAGCAGTACTTC.

The V and J genes are TRBV9 and TRBJ2-7; a possible D gene is TRBD1 (5 bases). Germline CDR1 and CDR2: SGDLS and YYNGEE. CDR3 length: 14 amino acids. V was cut by 2 bases and J by 0 bases, with 9 bases left in between. CDR3 protein: CASSVGPSSYEQYF. The CDR3 DNA reads TGTGCCAGCAGCGTGGGGCCCAGCTCCTACGAGCAGTACTTC.

This chain joins TRBV4-1 and TRBJ1-1; a possible D gene is TRBD1 (5 bases). V shed 1 base and J shed 1 base, with 19 bases lying between them. Per the germline V gene, CDR1 is MGHRA and CDR2 is YSYEKL. The CDR3 consists of 18 residues. In nucleotides, the CDR3 is TGCGCCAGCAGCCAAGTCAGGGCAGGAATAAATGGGAACACTGAAGCTTTCTTT. Its protein is CASSQVRAGINGNTEAFF.

This sequence joins TRBV28 and TRBJ1-5; D ambiguous. CDR3 length: 12 amino acids. Trimming shortened V by 6 bases and J by 2 bases, and 5 bases separated the two germline ends. Germline assignment: CDR1 MDHEN and CDR2 SYDVKM. The CDR3 DNA follows: TGTGCCAGCAGATCAGGCAATCAGCCCCAGCATTTT. It specifies CASRSGNQPQHF. Based on the CDR3 plus reference TRBV28 and TRBJ1-5, the full variable domain is DVKVTQSSRYLVKRTGEKVFLECVQDMDHENMFWYRQDPGLGLRLIYFSYDVKMKEKGDIPEGYSVSREKKERFSLILESASTNQTSMYLCASRSGNQPQHFGDGTRLSIL.

CDR3 loop: CASSLDRANYGYTF. Here the CDR3 DNA reads TGTGCCAGCAGCCTGGACAGGGCTAACTATGGCTACACCTTC. The gene calls are TRBV5-4 and TRBJ1-2; 8 nucleotides align to TRBD1. Germline V gene data show CDR1 as SGHNT and CDR2 as YYREEE (reference sequence). The CDR3 has 14 residues. V lost 4 bases and J lost 0; bases outside the gene matches: 2.

V usage is TRBV19 and J usage is TRBJ2-2; D tentatively fits TRBD1 or TRBD2 (6 bases each). Germline loops: CDR1 LNHDA, CDR2 SQIVND (reference sequence). The CDR3 extends over 14 amino acids. The V gene lost 10 bases and the J gene lost 7 bases, with 19 bases spanning the gap. This chain's CDR3 is CATHEGGELGELFF. In DNA, the CDR3 is TGTGCCACCCATGAGGGGGGCGAGCTCGGGGAGCTGTTTTTT.

This clone was observed a few times. This rearrangement joins TRBV21-1 to TRBJ1-5; TRBD1, the table's D call, was not compared with the DNA. TRBV21-1 is labeled a pseudogene. The CDR3 sequence is 17 residues long. The CDR3 loop is CASSKVLGGAGNQPQHF. The CDR3 DNA is TGTGCCAGCAGCAAAGTCCTAGGGGGCGCAGGCAATCAGCCCCAGCATTTT.

The chain carries TRBV27 and TRBJ2-5; TRBD2 agrees at 13 bases. CDR1 and CDR2 from the germline V gene are MNHEY and SMNVEV (reference sequence). The CDR3 is made up of 17 amino acids. The ends lost 5 bases at V and 2 bases at J; junction bases unmatched: 8. The CDR3 DNA reads as TGTGCCAGCAGTGCCACACGACTAGCGGGGGGACAAGAGACCCAGTACTTC. Translating gives CASSATRLAGGQETQYF.

This clone was seen more than once but under ten times. The chain uses TRBV7-9 and TRBJ1-1; D unresolved. The germline V gene encodes CDR1 SEHNR and CDR2 FQNEAQ (reference sequence). V shed 2 bases and J shed 5 bases, with 15 bases lying between them. This CDR3 spans 15 amino acids. The CDR3 DNA sequence: TGTGCCAGCAGCTTACGCGGGCCCTGGAGGACTGAAGCTTTCTTT. As protein: CASSLRGPWRTEAFF. Based on the CDR3 plus reference TRBV7-9 and TRBJ1-1, the full variable domain is DTGVSQNPRHKITKRGQNVTFRCDPISEHNRLYWYRQTLGQGPEFLTYFQNEAQLEKSRLLSDRFSAERPKGSFSTLEIQRTEQGDSAMYLCASSLRGPWRTEAFFGQGTRLTVV.

The chain has TRBV7-3 and TRBJ2-7; D is unclear. Germline V gene lookup returns CDR1 SGHTA and CDR2 FQGTGA. The CDR3 sequence is 15 residues long. The V end was cut by 2 bases, the J end by 7 bases, with 18 bases between. The CDR3 DNA follows: TGTGCCAGCAGCTTAGATCAGGCCGGTGCGAGGGAGCAGTACTTC. It translates to CASSLDQAGAREQYF.

The chain has TRBV21-1 and TRBJ2-5; TRBD2 was called by the table and not checked on the DNA. TRBV21-1 counts as a pseudogene. The CDR3 loop spans 13 amino acids. The CDR3: CTEWMFGEETQYF. CDR3 nucleotide sequence: TGTACGGAGTGGATGTTCGGGGAAGAGACCCAGTACTTC.

The CDR3 loop is CASSIVGPETIQPQHF. The CDR3 DNA follows: TGTGCCAGTAGTATAGTCGGGCCAGAAACCATTCAGCCCCAGCATTTT. The J gene is TRBJ1-5, the V gene TRBV19, with D hard to call. CDR1 LNHDA and CDR2 SQIVND come from the germline V gene (reference sequence). CDR3 size: 16 residues. V shed 1 base and J shed 6 bases, with 16 bases lying between them.

The chain is built from TRBV10-1 and TRBJ2-3; a weak D match, TRBD2 (6 bases). Trimming shortened V by 1 base and J by 2 bases, and 13 bases separated the two germline ends. Germline values: CDR1 WNHNN, CDR2 SYGVQD (reference sequence). The CDR3 runs 16 residues. The CDR3 DNA reads as TGCGCCAGCAGTGAGTTTCCGGGACTGGACACAGATACGCAGTATTTT. Residues: CASSEFPGLDTDTQYF.

The rearrangement links TRBV24-1 to TRBJ2-1, with D possibly being TRBD1 (6 bases). Trimming left V 4 bases short and J 1 base short, with 13 bases between. From germline, CDR1 is KGHDR and CDR2 SFDVKD. The CDR3 covers 16 residues. DNA for the CDR3: TGTGCCACCAGTGACCCCACACAGGGTTCCTACAATGAGCAGTTCTTC. This translates into CATSDPTQGSYNEQFF.

The chain employs TRBV4-1 and TRBJ1-4; D remains ambiguous. Per germline, CDR1 MGHRA and CDR2 YSYEKL. The CDR3 extends over 11 amino acids. Between the trimmed V and J ends, which lost 3 bases and 13 bases, there was a span of 9 bases. The CDR3 reads CASSHAETLFF. The DNA of the CDR3 is TGCGCCAGCAGCCATGCGGAGACACTGTTTTTT.

This clone occurred once. The chain employs TRBV9 and TRBJ2-3, with D perhaps matching TRBD2 (5 bases). With 0 bases removed from V and 0 bases from J, the gap between germline ends came to 8 bases. Germline CDR1 is SGDLS and CDR2 is YYNGEE. The CDR3 sequence is 15 residues long. The CDR3 protein is CASSVAGGSTDTQYF. CDR3 bases: TGTGCCAGCAGCGTAGCTGGAGGTAGCACAGATACGCAGTATTTT.

The V call is TRBV9, the J call TRBJ1-3; the D gene is possibly TRBD1 (5 bases). There are 16 residues in the CDR3. Germline V gene lookup returns CDR1 SGDLS and CDR2 YYNGEE. Trimming stripped 1 base from V and 2 bases from J, with 13 bases between. CDR3 nucleotide sequence: TGTGCCAGCAGCGTAATGGCTAACAGGCCTGGAAACACCATATATTTT. The encoded protein is CASSVMANRPGNTIYF.

A few counts support this clone. The rearrangement links TRBV10-1 to TRBJ2-7; 7 bases are shared with TRBD2. CDR1 is WNHNN, CDR2 SYGVQD, per germline (reference sequence). V trimming: 5 bases; J trimming: 6 bases; junction bases outside the gene matches: 7. The length of the CDR3 is 13 residues. The CDR3 DNA follows: TGCGCCAGCAGTCCGGCCAGGGAGGGCGAGCAGTACTTC. This codes for CASSPAREGEQYF.

V and J are TRBV4-1 and TRBJ2-7; D gene uncertain. In germline, CDR1 is MGHRA, CDR2 YSYEKL. The V end was cut by 0 bases, the J end by 3 bases, with 12 bases between. The CDR3 runs 15 residues. The CDR3 DNA follows: TGCGCCAGCAGCCAAGAAGGGTACAGTAACTACGAGCAGTACTTC. Translation gives CASSQEGYSNYEQYF.

V usage is TRBV18 and J usage is TRBJ1-3, with D possibly being TRBD1 (6 bases). Per the germline V gene, CDR1 is KGHSH and CDR2 is LQKENI. V was trimmed by 2 bases and J by 4 bases, leaving 15 bases between them. CDR3 length: 16 residues. CDR3: CASSPTGRANGNTIYF. The CDR3 nucleotides read TGTGCCAGCTCACCAACAGGGAGAGCAAACGGAAACACCATATATTTT.

This clone was detected once. This sequence joins TRBV2 and TRBJ2-7; 7 bases are a match to TRBD2. Unmatched junction bases numbered 10, after V lost 2 bases and J lost 3 bases. The CDR3 spans 16 residues. CDR1 is SNHLY and CDR2 is FYNNEI in the germline V gene. The CDR3 sequence: CASSERGTGLNYEQYF. The CDR3 DNA is TGTGCCAGCAGTGAAAGGGGTACGGGACTAAACTACGAGCAGTACTTC.